The 6 T cell receptor beta chains in this list originate from one sample, sequenced in a study of control samples from healthy donors and cancer patients. TCRdb keeps only in-frame clones here, not all; method: immunoSEQ multiplex PCR. The table has 150,000 or so clones, roughly 89% seen once. The sequencing sample was made of blood. Receptors were obtained from a man younger than 35 in good health.

The sample holds one count of this clone. The genes are TRBV6-5 and TRBJ1-1, with 11 bases identical to TRBD1. Germline loops: CDR1 MNHEY, CDR2 SVGAGI. This CDR3 region has 15 residues. Trimming removed 0 bases from V and 4 bases from J; junction bases left unmatched: 1. The CDR3 DNA reads TGTGCCAGCAGTTACTCGGGGACAGGGGGCACTGAAGCTTTCTTT. The encoded protein is CASSYSGTGGTEAFF.

The J gene is TRBJ2-1, the V gene TRBV14; 8 nucleotides agree with TRBD1. Germline assignment: CDR1 SGHDN and CDR2 FVKESK. V was pared by 5 bases and J by 4 bases, with 7 bases of the junction left unmatched. The CDR3 consists of 15 residues. CDR3 DNA: TGTGCCAGCAGCTACACGGGACAGGTATACAATGAGCAGTTCTTC. This sequence encodes CASSYTGQVYNEQFF.

The rearrangement joins TRBV5-1 to TRBJ2-7; TRBD1 or TRBD2 may be the D gene (5 bases each). The V gene lost 4 bases and the J gene lost 3 bases, with 11 bases spanning the gap. The CDR3 consists of 13 residues. CDR1 and CDR2 from the germline V gene are SGHRS and YFSETQ. The CDR3 nucleotides read TGCGCCAGCAGCGGGACGGACCTCTACGAGCAGTACTTC. Encoded protein: CASSGTDLYEQYF.

Remarks on this clone: One end of the junction fails to match germline, which may point to a read error. The chain links TRBV24-1 to TRBJ2-7, with D perhaps given as TRBD1 or TRBD2 (5 bases each). Germline V gene lookup returns CDR1 KGHDR and CDR2 SFDVKD. The CDR3 runs to 12 residues. CDR3 in DNA: TGTGGCACCAGAAGGGGAGACTACGAGCAGTACTTC. It yields the protein CGTRRGDYEQYF.

V usage is TRBV21-1 and J usage is TRBJ2-5; the D call TRBD2 from the table was never checked on the DNA. TRBV21-1 is an annotated pseudogene. The CDR3 has 18 amino acids. This CDR3 reads CASSKRPGLAGGQETQYF. CDR3 bases: TGTGCCAGCAGCAAAAGGCCGGGACTAGCGGGGGGGCAGGAGACCCAGTACTTC.

The chain combines TRBV7-9 with TRBJ2-7; no clear D gene. The V gene lost 3 bases and the J gene lost 4 bases, with 7 bases spanning the gap. This CDR3 contains 12 residues. Germline V gene data show CDR1 as SEHNR and CDR2 as FQNEAQ (reference sequence). CDR3 sequence reads: CASSFRAYEQYF. The CDR3 DNA sequence: TGTGCCAGCAGCTTTAGGGCTTACGAGCAGTACTTC.